This TCR beta chain was captured by sequencing in a study of regulatory T cells in long-lasting Graves disease. iRepertoire HTBI primers and Arm-PCR of CDR3 regions built TCR beta libraries. TCRdb re-called the multiplex PCR reads with MiXCR, one entry per CDR3 protein. The sample carries fewer than 450,000 distinct CDR3 sequences, around 16% recorded once. V dropped 2 bases and J dropped 1; count of bases not matched to a gene: 4. CDR1 is LGHNA, CDR2 YSLEER, per germline. The CDR3 consists of 17 residues. Study-wide findings and caveats: Persistent disease showed a preference for TRBV28, TRBJ1-2 and TRBJ2-5. Peripheral blood alone, not thyroid tissue, underwent study.

As regards this clonotype: Its target is unknown.

Specified time point: newly diagnosed GD, antithyroid drugs for less than 3 months. Construction of the TCR library relied on RNA isolated from PBMCs. These data were likewise used in another study, on T cells in Graves' hyperthyroidism and ophthalmopathy. That study reports: The study used the HTBI primer set for a first-round RT-PCR of the TCR CDR3. Blood also showed most of the thyroid clonotypes that were expanded above 0.001.

Sequenced material: peripheral blood mononuclear cells (PBMCs), taken at new diagnosis, from a patient treated with antithyroid drugs. This sequence was found in a woman between 40 and 50 years old with Graves disease. The chain uses TRBV4-3 and TRBJ2-1; 11 positions agree with TRBD2. CDR3 nucleotide sequence: TGCGCCAGCAGCCAACCCCTAGCGGGAGGATCCTACAATGAGCAGTTCTTC. It specifies CASSQPLAGGSYNEQFF.